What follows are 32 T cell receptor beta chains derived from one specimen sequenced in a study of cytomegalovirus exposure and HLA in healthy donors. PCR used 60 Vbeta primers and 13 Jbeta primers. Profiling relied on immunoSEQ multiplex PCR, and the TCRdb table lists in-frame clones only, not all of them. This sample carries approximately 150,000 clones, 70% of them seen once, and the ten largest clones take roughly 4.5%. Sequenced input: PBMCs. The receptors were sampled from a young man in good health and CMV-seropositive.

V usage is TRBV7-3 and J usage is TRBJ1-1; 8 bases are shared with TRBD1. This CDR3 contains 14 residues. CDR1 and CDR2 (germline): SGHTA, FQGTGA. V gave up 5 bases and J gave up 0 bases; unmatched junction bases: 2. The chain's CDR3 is CASSPTGVNTEAFF. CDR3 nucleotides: TGTGCCAGCAGCCCGACAGGGGTGAACACTGAAGCTTTCTTT.

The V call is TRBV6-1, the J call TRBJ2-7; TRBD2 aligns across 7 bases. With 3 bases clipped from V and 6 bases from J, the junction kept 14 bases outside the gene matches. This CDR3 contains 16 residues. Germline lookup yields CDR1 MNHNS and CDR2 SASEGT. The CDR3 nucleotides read TGTGCCAGCAGTGACACCCTCCGACTAGCCTGCGGCGAGCAGTACGTC. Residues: CASSDTLRLACGEQYV.

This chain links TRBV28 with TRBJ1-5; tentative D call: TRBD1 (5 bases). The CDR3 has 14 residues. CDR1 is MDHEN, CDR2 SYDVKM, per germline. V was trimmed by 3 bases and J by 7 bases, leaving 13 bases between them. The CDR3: CASSLWQGNQPQHF. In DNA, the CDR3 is TGTGCCAGCAGTTTGTGGCAGGGTAACCAGCCCCAGCATTTT.

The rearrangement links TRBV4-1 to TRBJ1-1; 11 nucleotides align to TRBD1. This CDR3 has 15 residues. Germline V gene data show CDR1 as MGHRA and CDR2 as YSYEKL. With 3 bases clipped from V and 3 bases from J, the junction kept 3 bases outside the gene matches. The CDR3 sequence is CASSQGTGGYTEAFF. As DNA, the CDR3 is TGCGCCAGCAGCCAGGGGACAGGGGGGTACACTGAAGCTTTCTTT.

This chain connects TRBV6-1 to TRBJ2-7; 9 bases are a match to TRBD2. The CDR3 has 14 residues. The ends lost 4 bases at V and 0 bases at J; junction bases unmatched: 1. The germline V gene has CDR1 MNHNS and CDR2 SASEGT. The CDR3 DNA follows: TGTGCCAGCAGTGGTAGCGGGAGCTCCTACGAGCAGTACGTC. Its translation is CASSGSGSSYEQYV.

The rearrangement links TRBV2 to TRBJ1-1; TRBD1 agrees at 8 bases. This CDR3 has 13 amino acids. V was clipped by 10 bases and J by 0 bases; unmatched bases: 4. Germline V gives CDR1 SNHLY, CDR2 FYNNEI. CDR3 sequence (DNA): TGTGCCACCGTGGGACAGGTGAACACTGAAGCTTTCTTT. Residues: CATVGQVNTEAFF.

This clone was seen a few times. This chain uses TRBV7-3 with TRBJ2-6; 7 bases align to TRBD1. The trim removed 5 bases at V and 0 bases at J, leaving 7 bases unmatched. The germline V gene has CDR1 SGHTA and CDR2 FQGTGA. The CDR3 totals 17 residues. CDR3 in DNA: TGTGCCAGCAGCGGCACGGGGACAGTCTCTGGGGCCAACGTCCTGACTTTC. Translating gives CASSGTGTVSGANVLTF.

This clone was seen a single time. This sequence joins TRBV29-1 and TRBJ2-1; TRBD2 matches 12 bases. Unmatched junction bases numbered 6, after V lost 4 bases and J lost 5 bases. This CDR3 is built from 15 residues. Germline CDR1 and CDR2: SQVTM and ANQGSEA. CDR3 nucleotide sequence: TGCAGCGTTGTTTCCCTAGCGGGAGGGAACAATGAGCAGTTCTTC. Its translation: CSVVSLAGGNNEQFF.

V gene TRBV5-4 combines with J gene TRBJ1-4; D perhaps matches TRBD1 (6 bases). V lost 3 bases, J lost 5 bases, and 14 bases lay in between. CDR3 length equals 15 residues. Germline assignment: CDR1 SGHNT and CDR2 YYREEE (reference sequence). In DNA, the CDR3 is TGTGCCAGCAGCTCAACAGGGAAAAGAAATGAAAAACTGTTTTTT. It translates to CASSSTGKRNEKLFF. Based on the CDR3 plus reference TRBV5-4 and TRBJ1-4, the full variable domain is ETGVTQSPTHLIKTRGQQVTLRCSSQSGHNTVSWYQQALGQGPQFIFQYYREEENGRGNFPPRFSGLQFPNYSSELNVNALELDDSALYLCASSSTGKRNEKLFFGSGTQLSVL.

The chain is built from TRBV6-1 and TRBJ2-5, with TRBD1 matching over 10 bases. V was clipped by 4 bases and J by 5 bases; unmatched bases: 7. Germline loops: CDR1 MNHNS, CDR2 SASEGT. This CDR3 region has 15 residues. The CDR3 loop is CASSGRTGGGETQYF. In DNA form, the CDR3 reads TGTGCCAGCAGTGGACGGACAGGGGGTGGGGAGACCCAGTACTTC.

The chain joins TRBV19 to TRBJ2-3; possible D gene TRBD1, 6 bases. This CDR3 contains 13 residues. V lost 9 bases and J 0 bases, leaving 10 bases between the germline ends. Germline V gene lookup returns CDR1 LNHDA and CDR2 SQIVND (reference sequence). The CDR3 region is CASATGSTDTQYF. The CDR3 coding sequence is TGTGCCAGCGCTACAGGGAGCACAGATACGCAGTATTTT.

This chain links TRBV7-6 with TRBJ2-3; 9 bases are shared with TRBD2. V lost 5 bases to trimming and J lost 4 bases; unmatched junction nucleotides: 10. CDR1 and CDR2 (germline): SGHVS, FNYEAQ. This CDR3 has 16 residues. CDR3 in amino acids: CASSTFISGGSDTQYF. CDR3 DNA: TGTGCCAGCAGCACATTTATCAGCGGGGGGTCAGATACGCAGTATTTT. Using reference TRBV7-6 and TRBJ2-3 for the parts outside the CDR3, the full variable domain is GAGVSQSPRYKVTKRGQDVALRCDPISGHVSLYWYRQALGQGPEFLTYFNYEAQQDKSGLPNDRFSAERPEGSISTLTIQRTEQRDSAMYRCASSTFISGGSDTQYFGPGTRLTVL.

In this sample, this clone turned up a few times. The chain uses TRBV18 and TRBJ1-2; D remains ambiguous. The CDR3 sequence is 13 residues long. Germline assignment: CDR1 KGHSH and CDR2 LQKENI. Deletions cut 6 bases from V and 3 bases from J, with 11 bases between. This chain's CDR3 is CASSPDKDYGYTF. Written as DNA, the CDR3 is TGTGCCAGCTCTCCCGACAAAGACTATGGCTACACCTTC.

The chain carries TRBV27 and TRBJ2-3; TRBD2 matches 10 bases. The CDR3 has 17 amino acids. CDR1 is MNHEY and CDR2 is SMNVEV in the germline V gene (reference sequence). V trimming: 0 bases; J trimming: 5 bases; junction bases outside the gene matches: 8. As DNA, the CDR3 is TGTGCCAGCAGTTTATCCACAGCGGGGGGGCCGAAAGATACGCAGTATTTT. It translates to CASSLSTAGGPKDTQYF.

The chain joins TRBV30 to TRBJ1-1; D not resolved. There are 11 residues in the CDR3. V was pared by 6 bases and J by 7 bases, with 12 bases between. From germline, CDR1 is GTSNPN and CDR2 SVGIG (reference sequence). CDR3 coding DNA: TGTGCCTGCCGGAGGGAGGGTGAAGCTTTCTTT. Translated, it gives CACRREGEAFF.

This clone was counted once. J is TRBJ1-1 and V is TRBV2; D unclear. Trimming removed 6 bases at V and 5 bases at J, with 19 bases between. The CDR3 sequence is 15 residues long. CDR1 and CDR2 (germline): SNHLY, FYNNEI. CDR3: CASRPEALSGTEAFF. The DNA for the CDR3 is TGTGCCAGCAGACCGGAAGCCCTCTCAGGAACTGAAGCTTTCTTT.

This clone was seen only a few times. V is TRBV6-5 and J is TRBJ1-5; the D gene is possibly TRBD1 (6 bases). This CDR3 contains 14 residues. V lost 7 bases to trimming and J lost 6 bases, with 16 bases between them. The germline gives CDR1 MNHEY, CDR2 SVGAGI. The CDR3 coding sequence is TGTGCCAGCAACCAAGGGGGGGAGGGTCAGCCCCAGCATTTT. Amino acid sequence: CASNQGGEGQPQHF.

In DNA form, the CDR3 reads TGTGCCAGCAGCCTCTCGTGGGACAGGGGAGATGAAAAACTGTTTTTT. Translated: CASSLSWDRGDEKLFF. This chain links TRBV5-4 with TRBJ1-4; 10 bases line up with TRBD1. The ends lost 4 bases at V and 6 bases at J; junction bases unmatched: 9. The CDR3 contains 16 residues. Germline lookup yields CDR1 SGHNT and CDR2 YYREEE (reference sequence).

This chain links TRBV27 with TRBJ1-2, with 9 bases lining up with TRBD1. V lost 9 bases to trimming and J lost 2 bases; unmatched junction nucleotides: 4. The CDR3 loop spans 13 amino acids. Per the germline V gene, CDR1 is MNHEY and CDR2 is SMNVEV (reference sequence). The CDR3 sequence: CASKDRGNYGYTF. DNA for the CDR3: TGTGCCAGTAAGGACAGGGGCAACTATGGCTACACCTTC.

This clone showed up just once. The CDR3 here is CASTREALTDTQYF. CDR3 DNA sequence: TGTGCCAGCACGCGGGAGGCGCTGACAGATACGCAGTATTTT. J is TRBJ2-3 and V is TRBV9, with 8 bases matching TRBD2. The J segment lost 3 bases and the V segment lost 6 bases, leaving 6 bases of the junction unmatched. Per germline, CDR1 SGDLS and CDR2 YYNGEE. The CDR3 is 14 residues long.

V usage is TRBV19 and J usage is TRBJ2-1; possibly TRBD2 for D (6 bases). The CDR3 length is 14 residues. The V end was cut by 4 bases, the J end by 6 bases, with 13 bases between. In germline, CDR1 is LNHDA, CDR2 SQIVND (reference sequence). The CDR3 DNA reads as TGTGCCAGTAGTACGTCCCGGGACTCCAATGAGCAGTTCTTC. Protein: CASSTSRDSNEQFF.

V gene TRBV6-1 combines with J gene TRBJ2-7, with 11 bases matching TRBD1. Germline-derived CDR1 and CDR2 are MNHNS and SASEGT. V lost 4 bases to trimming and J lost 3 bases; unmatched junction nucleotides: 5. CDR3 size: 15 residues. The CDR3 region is CASSGMGQGGYEQYV. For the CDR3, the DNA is TGTGCCAGCAGTGGGATGGGACAGGGGGGCTACGAGCAGTACGTC.

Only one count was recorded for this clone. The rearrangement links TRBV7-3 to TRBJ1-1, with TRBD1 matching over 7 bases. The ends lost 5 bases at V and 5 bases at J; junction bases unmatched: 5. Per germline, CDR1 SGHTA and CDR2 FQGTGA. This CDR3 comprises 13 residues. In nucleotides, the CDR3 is TGTGCCAGCAGCGAGATACAGGGGACTGAAGCTTTCTTT. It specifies CASSEIQGTEAFF.

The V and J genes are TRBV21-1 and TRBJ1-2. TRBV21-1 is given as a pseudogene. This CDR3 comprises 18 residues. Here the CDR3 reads CASSKGGGPYPVNYGYTF. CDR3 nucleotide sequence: TGTGCCAGCAGCAAAGGGGGGGGGCCATATCCAGTCAACTATGGCTACACCTTC.

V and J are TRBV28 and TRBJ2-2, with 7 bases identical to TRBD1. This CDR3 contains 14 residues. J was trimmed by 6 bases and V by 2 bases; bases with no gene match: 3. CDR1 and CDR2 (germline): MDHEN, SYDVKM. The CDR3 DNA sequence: TGTGCCAGCAGTTTAAACAGGGGACCCGGGGAGCTGTTTTTT. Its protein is CASSLNRGPGELFF.

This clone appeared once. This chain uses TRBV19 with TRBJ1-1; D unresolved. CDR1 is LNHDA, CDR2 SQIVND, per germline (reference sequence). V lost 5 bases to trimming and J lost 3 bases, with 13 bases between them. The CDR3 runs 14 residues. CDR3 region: CASSPKPGDTEAFF. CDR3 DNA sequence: TGTGCCAGTAGTCCAAAACCGGGTGACACTGAAGCTTTCTTT.

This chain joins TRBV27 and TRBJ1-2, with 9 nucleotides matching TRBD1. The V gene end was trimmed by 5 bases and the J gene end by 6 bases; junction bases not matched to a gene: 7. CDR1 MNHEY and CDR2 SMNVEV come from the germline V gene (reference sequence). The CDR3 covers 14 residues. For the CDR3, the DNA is TGTGCCAGCAGTCCTGGGACAGGGAGAGATGGCTACACCTTC. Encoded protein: CASSPGTGRDGYTF.

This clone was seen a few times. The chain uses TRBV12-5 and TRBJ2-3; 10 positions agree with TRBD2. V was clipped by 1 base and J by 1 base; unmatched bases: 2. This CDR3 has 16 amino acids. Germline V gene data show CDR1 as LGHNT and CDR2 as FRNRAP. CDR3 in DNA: TGTGCTAGTGGTTTGGGACTAGCGGGCCGCACAGATACGCAGTATTTT. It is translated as CASGLGLAGRTDTQYF.

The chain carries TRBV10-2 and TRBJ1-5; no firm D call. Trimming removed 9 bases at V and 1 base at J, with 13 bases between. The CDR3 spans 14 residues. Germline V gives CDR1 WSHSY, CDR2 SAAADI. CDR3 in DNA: TGCGCCAGTCGGGAGGGCTTGAGCAATCAGCCCCAGCATTTT. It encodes CASREGLSNQPQHF.

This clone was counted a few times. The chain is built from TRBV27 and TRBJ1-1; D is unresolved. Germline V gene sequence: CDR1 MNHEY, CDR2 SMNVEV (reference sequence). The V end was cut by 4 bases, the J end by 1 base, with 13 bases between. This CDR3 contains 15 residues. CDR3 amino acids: CASSSLGDTNTEAFF. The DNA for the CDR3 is TGTGCCAGCAGTTCCCTTGGCGACACGAACACTGAAGCTTTCTTT.

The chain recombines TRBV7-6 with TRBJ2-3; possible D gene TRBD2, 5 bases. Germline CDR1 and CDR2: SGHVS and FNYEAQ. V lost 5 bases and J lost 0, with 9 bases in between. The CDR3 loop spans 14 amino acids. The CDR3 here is CASSPGLSTDTQYF. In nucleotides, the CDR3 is TGTGCCAGCAGCCCCGGACTGAGCACAGATACGCAGTATTTT.

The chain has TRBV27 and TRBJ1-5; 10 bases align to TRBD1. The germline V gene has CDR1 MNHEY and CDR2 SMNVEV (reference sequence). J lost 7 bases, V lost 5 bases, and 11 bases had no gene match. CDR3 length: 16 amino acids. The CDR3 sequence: CASSPRGLTGGQPQHF. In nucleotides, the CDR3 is TGTGCCAGCAGTCCCCGAGGGCTGACAGGGGGCCAGCCCCAGCATTTT.